The rows below give T cell receptor beta chains drawn from one sample of a study of tumor-infiltrating lymphocytes in oesophageal squamous cell carcinoma. Via MiXCR, TCRdb re-called the PCR reads, giving one row per CDR3 protein. The sample lists under 11,000 distinct CDR3 sequences; roughly three fifths were seen once. Material: esophageal tumor tissue. The receptor source for this set is a female donor with esophageal squamous cell carcinoma. Each CDR3 is given with its conserved first and last residue. The D gene is left open where the match is weak. Size tells how often a clone was seen (once, few, many) or the class of an expanded clone, and some rows leave it out.

clone_size: -; j_call: TRBJ2-3; cdr3_length: 14; v_call: TRBV11-1; d_call: -; cdr3_nt: TGTGCCAGCAGCTTAGGTCCCGGGGCAGATACGCAGTATTTT; cdr3_aa: CASSLGPGADTQYF
clone_size: -; j_call: TRBJ2-1; cdr3_length: 16; v_call: TRBV7-9; d_call: TRBD2; cdr3_nt: TGTGCCAGCAGCTTATTTTCGCTAGCGGGAATCAATGAGCAGTTCTTC; cdr3_aa: CASSLFSLAGINEQFF
clone_size: -; j_call: TRBJ2-1; cdr3_length: 18; v_call: TRBV6-1; d_call: -; cdr3_nt: TGTGCCAGCAGTGAAGCAGGTATAGGGCTAAGCTCCTACAATGAGCAGTTCTTC; cdr3_aa: CASSEAGIGLSSYNEQFF
clone_size: few; j_call: TRBJ2-5; cdr3_length: 13; v_call: TRBV7-3; d_call: -; cdr3_nt: TGTGCCAGCAGCCAAGGGGGGAGAGAGACCCAGTACTTC; cdr3_aa: CASSQGGRETQYF
clone_size: -; j_call: TRBJ2-1; cdr3_length: 15; v_call: TRBV7-2; d_call: -; cdr3_nt: TGTGCCAGCAGCTTAGACGCGAGCTCCTACAATGAGCAGTTCTTC; cdr3_aa: CASSLDASSYNEQFF
clone_size: medium-sized; j_call: TRBJ2-3; cdr3_length: 16; v_call: TRBV28; d_call: -; cdr3_nt: TGTGCCAGCAGTTCCCCCCTCTATTCTAGCACAGATACGCAGTATTTT; cdr3_aa: CASSSPLYSSTDTQYF
clone_size: few; j_call: TRBJ2-1; cdr3_length: 15; v_call: TRBV7-6; d_call: TRBD2; cdr3_nt: TGTGCTAGCAGCTTATTTAGCGGGAGTTACAATGAGCAGTTCTTC; cdr3_aa: CASSLFSGSYNEQFF
clone_size: -; j_call: TRBJ2-5; cdr3_length: 16; v_call: TRBV7-9; d_call: TRBD2; cdr3_nt: TGTGCCAGCAGCCCGCGGACTAGCGGGAGGAATGTTGAGCAGTACTTC; cdr3_aa: CASSPRTSGRNVEQYF
clone_size: few; j_call: TRBJ2-1; cdr3_length: 14; v_call: TRBV7-9; d_call: TRBD1; cdr3_nt: TGTGCCAGCAGCCAGGGACAGGGGGTCGGCGAGCAGTTCTTC; cdr3_aa: CASSQGQGVGEQFF
clone_size: once; j_call: TRBJ2-5; cdr3_length: 14; v_call: TRBV7-2; d_call: -; cdr3_nt: TGTGCCAGCAGCGTGACCCCAGGAGGTGTGACCCAGTACTTC; cdr3_aa: CASSVTPGGVTQYF
clone_size: -; j_call: TRBJ2-5; cdr3_length: 15; v_call: TRBV12-3/TRBV12-4; d_call: TRBD2; cdr3_nt: TGTGCCAGCAGTTTTTTCGGAGCGGGAGGAGAGACCCAGTACTTC; cdr3_aa: CASSFFGAGGETQYF
clone_size: medium-sized; j_call: TRBJ2-1; cdr3_length: 14; v_call: TRBV27; d_call: TRBD2; cdr3_nt: TGTGCCAGCAGTACCGGGACTAGTCACAACGAGCAGTTCTTC; cdr3_aa: CASSTGTSHNEQFF
clone_size: -; j_call: TRBJ1-1; cdr3_length: 13; v_call: TRBV7-3; d_call: -; cdr3_nt: TGTGCCAGCAGCCCCCAAGGGGTAGGTGAAGCTTTCTTT; cdr3_aa: CASSPQGVGEAFF
clone_size: -; j_call: TRBJ2-3; cdr3_length: 14; v_call: TRBV7-8; d_call: -; cdr3_nt: TGTGCCAGCAGGCCAACACAGGGACTCTACGAGCAGTATTTT; cdr3_aa: CASRPTQGLYEQYF
clone_size: -; j_call: TRBJ2-3; cdr3_length: 17; v_call: TRBV11-2; d_call: TRBD2; cdr3_nt: TGTGCCAGCAGCTTCCGTGGCGGGAGGGGGAACGCAGATACGCAGTATTTT; cdr3_aa: CASSFRGGRGNADTQYF
clone_size: -; j_call: TRBJ2-1; cdr3_length: 16; v_call: TRBV5-1; d_call: -; cdr3_nt: TGCGCCAGCAGCTTGAAGAGGACTGATTTCTACAATGAGCAGTTCTTC; cdr3_aa: CASSLKRTDFYNEQFF
clone_size: -; j_call: TRBJ2-5; cdr3_length: 15; v_call: TRBV7-3; d_call: -; cdr3_nt: TGTGCCAGCAGCCCCTCTGGGGGCGCACAAGAGACCCAGTACTTC; cdr3_aa: CASSPSGGAQETQYF
clone_size: -; j_call: TRBJ2-3; cdr3_length: 15; v_call: TRBV19; d_call: TRBD1; cdr3_nt: TGTGCCAGTAGTTCAAGACAGGGAAGCACAGATACGCAGTATTTT; cdr3_aa: CASSSRQGSTDTQYF
clone_size: -; j_call: TRBJ2-5; cdr3_length: 15; v_call: TRBV7-9; d_call: -; cdr3_nt: TGTGCCAGCAGCTTAGGTTCGGGAGGGGGCGAGACCCAGTACTTC; cdr3_aa: CASSLGSGGGETQYF
clone_size: -; j_call: TRBJ1-1; cdr3_length: 14; v_call: TRBV7-6; d_call: TRBD1; cdr3_nt: TGTGCCAGCAGCCGGGGACAGGGAAACACTGAAGCTTTCTTT; cdr3_aa: CASSRGQGNTEAFF
clone_size: -; j_call: TRBJ1-2; cdr3_length: 19; v_call: TRBV7-6; d_call: TRBD1; cdr3_nt: TGTGCCAGCAGCTTAGAGCTCGGGGAGACAGGGGCTCTAATCTATGGCTACACCTTC; cdr3_aa: CASSLELGETGALIYGYTF
clone_size: -; j_call: TRBJ2-7; cdr3_length: 14; v_call: TRBV7-6; d_call: TRBD1; cdr3_nt: TGTGCCAGCAGCTCGGACAGGGTGGGAGGAGAGCAGTACTTC; cdr3_aa: CASSSDRVGGEQYF
clone_size: -; j_call: TRBJ2-3; cdr3_length: 13; v_call: TRBV7-6; d_call: -; cdr3_nt: TGTGCTAGCAGCTTCGGCGGGTCAGATACGCAGTATTTT; cdr3_aa: CASSFGGSDTQYF
clone_size: hyperexpanded; j_call: TRBJ2-1; cdr3_length: 16; v_call: TRBV7-2; d_call: -; cdr3_nt: TGTGCCAGCAGCCCCCCCGTCACTCGCCTGTACAATGAGCAGTTCTTC; cdr3_aa: CASSPPVTRLYNEQFF
clone_size: -; j_call: TRBJ2-7; cdr3_length: 15; v_call: TRBV7-2; d_call: TRBD2; cdr3_nt: TGTGCCAGCAGCTTATCCGGGGGGGCACCAGGTGAGCAGTACTTC; cdr3_aa: CASSLSGGAPGEQYF
clone_size: -; j_call: TRBJ2-3; cdr3_length: 13; v_call: TRBV7-9; d_call: -; cdr3_nt: TGTGCCAGCAGTTCAGTTCGGACCGGGGAGCTGTATTTT; cdr3_aa: CASSSVRTGELYF
clone_size: -; j_call: TRBJ2-7; cdr3_length: 15; v_call: TRBV7-6; d_call: -; cdr3_nt: TGTGCCAGCAGCCCTTGGGAGGACTCCTACAATGAGCAGTACTTC; cdr3_aa: CASSPWEDSYNEQYF
clone_size: -; j_call: TRBJ2-2; cdr3_length: 15; v_call: TRBV7-9; d_call: -; cdr3_nt: TGTGCCAGCAGCTCGGGACCGGGCAGCACCGGGGAGCTGTTTTTT; cdr3_aa: CASSSGPGSTGELFF
clone_size: -; j_call: TRBJ2-7; cdr3_length: 11; v_call: TRBV7-2; d_call: -; cdr3_nt: TGTGCCAGCCGAGGCGGCTACGAGCAGTACTTC; cdr3_aa: CASRGGYEQYF
clone_size: large; j_call: TRBJ2-2; cdr3_length: 17; v_call: TRBV12-3/TRBV12-4; d_call: TRBD1; cdr3_nt: TGTGCCAGCAGTTTAAATGCCGGGACAGGGAAAGCCGGGGAGCTGTTTTTT; cdr3_aa: CASSLNAGTGKAGELFF
clone_size: -; j_call: TRBJ1-2; cdr3_length: 15; v_call: TRBV27; d_call: TRBD1; cdr3_nt: TGTGCCAGCAGTTTAGGGGGCCAGGGGGGCTATGGCTACACCTTC; cdr3_aa: CASSLGGQGGYGYTF
clone_size: -; j_call: TRBJ2-5; cdr3_length: 14; v_call: TRBV5-1; d_call: TRBD2; cdr3_nt: TGCGCCAGCAGCGCCGGGACTAGCCACCCGACCCAGTACTTC; cdr3_aa: CASSAGTSHPTQYF
clone_size: -; j_call: TRBJ1-5; cdr3_length: 17; v_call: TRBV6-1; d_call: -; cdr3_nt: TGTGCCAGCAGTGAAGCACACAGCTATTATAGCAATCAGCCCCAGCATTTT; cdr3_aa: CASSEAHSYYSNQPQHF
clone_size: -; j_call: TRBJ2-1; cdr3_length: 13; v_call: TRBV11-3; d_call: -; cdr3_nt: TGTGCCAGCAGCCCACGGACTGTAGGTCTGCAGTTCTTC; cdr3_aa: CASSPRTVGLQFF
clone_size: -; j_call: TRBJ2-5; cdr3_length: 12; v_call: TRBV7-2; d_call: -; cdr3_nt: TGTGCCAGCAGCTTAGTCTCTCTTGAGCAGTACTTC; cdr3_aa: CASSLVSLEQYF
clone_size: -; j_call: TRBJ1-1; cdr3_length: 13; v_call: TRBV7-2; d_call: -; cdr3_nt: TGTGCCAGCAGCACCGGGGCAGGAACTGAAGCTTTCTTT; cdr3_aa: CASSTGAGTEAFF
clone_size: few; j_call: TRBJ2-1; cdr3_length: 20; v_call: TRBV7-6; d_call: TRBD2; cdr3_nt: TGTGCCAGCAGCGGGGCACCGGGACTAGCGGGAGAGCTCTCCTACAATGAGCAGTTCTTC; cdr3_aa: CASSGAPGLAGELSYNEQFF
clone_size: -; j_call: TRBJ2-5; cdr3_length: 11; v_call: TRBV5-3; d_call: -; cdr3_nt: TGTGCCAGCAGCCGACTAAATGAGCAGTACTTC; cdr3_aa: CASSRLNEQYF
clone_size: -; j_call: TRBJ2-5; cdr3_length: 15; v_call: TRBV5-5; d_call: -; cdr3_nt: TGTGCCAGCAGCTTCGAGGGATGGAAGGAGGAGACCCAGTACTTC; cdr3_aa: CASSFEGWKEETQYF
clone_size: few; j_call: TRBJ2-7; cdr3_length: 15; v_call: TRBV7-2; d_call: TRBD2; cdr3_nt: TGTGCCAGCAGCTTAAACCCTAGCGGGAGTTACGAGCAGTACTTC; cdr3_aa: CASSLNPSGSYEQYF
clone_size: few; j_call: TRBJ2-7; cdr3_length: 13; v_call: TRBV7-6; d_call: -; cdr3_nt: TGTGCCAGCAGCTCCTTAAACGGCTACGAGCAGTACTTC; cdr3_aa: CASSSLNGYEQYF